What follows describes a single TCR beta chain. The sample originates from a study of blood T cell repertoires in COVID-19. Per the original data handling: Estimation of nucleated cell counts was performed using reference gene primer amplification. Sequencing used immunoSEQ multiplex PCR; TCRdb keeps in-frame clones, though not all of them. Clonal size and the V and J genes are those of that table, whereas D and trimming came from the DNA. The repertoire has 99,000 or so clones, about 85% of them found once; the top ten carry 3.5% to 5%. This CDR3 comprises 13 residues. V was shortened by 1 base and J by 7 bases, with 6 bases between the two germline ends. Per germline, CDR1 SGHRS and CDR2 YFSETQ.

The rearrangement uses TRBV5-1 and TRBJ1-6; D ambiguous. The TCR sequence derives from a man aged 50 or older with acute or convalescent COVID-19. Material for sequencing was peripheral blood. The CDR3 loop is CASSLSENSPLHF. CDR3 nucleotide sequence: TGCGCCAGCAGCTTGTCCGAGAATTCACCCCTCCACTTT.